This T cell receptor beta chain was identified in a study of metastatic and nonmetastatic thyroid tumors. Study-wide results and caveats: Benign nodules reportedly had significantly lower TCR beta diversity than malignant thyroid tumors in blood and tumor.

With MiXCR, TCRdb called clones anew from the PCR reads. This sample has approximately 19,000 clones, with 15% to 20% found just once. The germline gives CDR1 WNHNN, CDR2 SYGVQD (reference sequence). The V gene end was trimmed by 4 bases and the J gene end by 1 base; junction bases not matched to a gene: 11. CDR3 length: 18 residues. Among the patients, none had received any treatment before thyroid surgery. This clone was seen ten or more times. The antigen remains undetermined. The TCR comes from a female donor with papillary thyroid cancer or a benign thyroid nodule (not recorded which). Some clones in this sample may be carry-over from other donors' samples. The V gene is TRBV10-1, the J gene TRBJ1-5, with TRBD1 matching 9 bases. The sequencing input was blood. CDR3 amino acids: CASSAGTGRRESNQPQHF. For the CDR3, the DNA is TGCGCCAGCAGTGCCGGGACAGGGAGACGAGAGAGCAATCAGCCCCAGCATTTT.